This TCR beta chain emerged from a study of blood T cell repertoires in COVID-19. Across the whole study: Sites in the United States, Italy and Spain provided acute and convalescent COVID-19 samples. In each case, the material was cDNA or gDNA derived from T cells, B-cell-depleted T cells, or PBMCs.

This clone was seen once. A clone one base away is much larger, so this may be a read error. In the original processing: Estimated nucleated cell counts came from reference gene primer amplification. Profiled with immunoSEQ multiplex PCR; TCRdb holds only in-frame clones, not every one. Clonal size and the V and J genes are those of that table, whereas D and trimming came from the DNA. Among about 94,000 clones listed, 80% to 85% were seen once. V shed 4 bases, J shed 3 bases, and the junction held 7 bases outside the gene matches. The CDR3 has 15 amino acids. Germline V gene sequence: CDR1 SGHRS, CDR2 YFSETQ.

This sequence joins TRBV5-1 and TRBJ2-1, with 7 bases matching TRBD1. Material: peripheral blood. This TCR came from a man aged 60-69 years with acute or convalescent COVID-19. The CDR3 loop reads CASSIGQAGYNEQFF. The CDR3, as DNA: TGCGCCAGCAGCATCGGACAGGCCGGCTACAATGAGCAGTTCTTC.